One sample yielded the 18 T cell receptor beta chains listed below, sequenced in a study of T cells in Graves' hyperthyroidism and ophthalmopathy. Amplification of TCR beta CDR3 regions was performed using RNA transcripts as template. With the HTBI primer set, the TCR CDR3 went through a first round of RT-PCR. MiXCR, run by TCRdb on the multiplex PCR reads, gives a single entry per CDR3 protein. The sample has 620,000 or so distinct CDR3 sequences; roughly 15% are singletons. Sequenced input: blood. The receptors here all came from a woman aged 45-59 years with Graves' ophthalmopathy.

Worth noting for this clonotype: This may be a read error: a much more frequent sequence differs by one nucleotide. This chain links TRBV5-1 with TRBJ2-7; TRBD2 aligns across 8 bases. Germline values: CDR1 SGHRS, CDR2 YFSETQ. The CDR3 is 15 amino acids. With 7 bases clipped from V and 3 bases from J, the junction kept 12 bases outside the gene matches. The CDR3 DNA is TGCGCCAGCGGCGGGGGGACTACCTCCCACTACGAGCAGTACTTC. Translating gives CASGGGTTSHYEQYF.

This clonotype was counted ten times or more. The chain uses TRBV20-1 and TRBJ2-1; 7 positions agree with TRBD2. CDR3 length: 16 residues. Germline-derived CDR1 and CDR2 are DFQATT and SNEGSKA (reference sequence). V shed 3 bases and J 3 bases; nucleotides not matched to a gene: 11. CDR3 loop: CSARTGRAGDYNEQFF. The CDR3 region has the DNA TGCAGTGCTAGGACGGGAAGGGCGGGAGACTACAATGAGCAGTTCTTC.

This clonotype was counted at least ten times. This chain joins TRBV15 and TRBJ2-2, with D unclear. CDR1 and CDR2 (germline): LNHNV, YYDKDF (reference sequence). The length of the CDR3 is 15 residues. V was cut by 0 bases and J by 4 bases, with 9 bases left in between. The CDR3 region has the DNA TGTGCCACCAGCAGAGATTCTTCCGTCACCGGGGAGCTGTTTTTT. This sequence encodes CATSRDSSVTGELFF.

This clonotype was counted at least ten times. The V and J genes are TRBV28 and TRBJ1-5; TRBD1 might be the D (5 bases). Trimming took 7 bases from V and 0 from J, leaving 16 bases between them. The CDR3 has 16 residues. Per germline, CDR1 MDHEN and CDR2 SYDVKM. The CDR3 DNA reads TGTGCCAGCAAGGGCGGGGGATATAGTAGCAATCAGCCCCAGCATTTT. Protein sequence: CASKGGGYSSNQPQHF.

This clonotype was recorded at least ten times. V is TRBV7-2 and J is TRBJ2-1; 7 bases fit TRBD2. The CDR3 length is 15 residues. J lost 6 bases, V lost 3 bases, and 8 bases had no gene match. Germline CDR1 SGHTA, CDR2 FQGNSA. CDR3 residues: CASSLSSGNRNEQFF. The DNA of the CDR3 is TGTGCCAGCAGCTTGTCTAGCGGAAACCGCAATGAGCAGTTCTTC.

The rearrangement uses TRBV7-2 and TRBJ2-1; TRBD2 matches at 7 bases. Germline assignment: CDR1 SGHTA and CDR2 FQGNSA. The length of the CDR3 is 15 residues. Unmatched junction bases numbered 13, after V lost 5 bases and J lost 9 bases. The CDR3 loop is CASSPLWGSGFEQFF. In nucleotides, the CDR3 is TGTGCCAGCAGCCCCCTCTGGGGTAGCGGGTTTGAGCAGTTCTTC. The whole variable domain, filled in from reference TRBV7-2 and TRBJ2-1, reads GAGVSQSPSNKVTEKGKDVELRCDPISGHTALYWYRQSLGQGLEFLIYFQGNSAPDKSGLPSDRFSAERTGGSVSTLTIQRTQQEDSAVYLCASSPLWGSGFEQFFGPGTRLTVL.

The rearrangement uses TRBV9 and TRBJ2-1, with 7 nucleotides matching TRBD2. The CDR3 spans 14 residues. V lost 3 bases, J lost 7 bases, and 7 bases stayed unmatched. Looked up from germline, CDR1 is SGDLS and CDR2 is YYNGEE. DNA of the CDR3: TGTGCCAGCAGCGGCATGGGGGGGGAAAATGAGCAGTTCTTC. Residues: CASSGMGGENEQFF. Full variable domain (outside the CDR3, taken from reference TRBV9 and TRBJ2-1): DSGVTQTPKHLITATGQRVTLRCSPRSGDLSVYWYQQSLDQGLQFLIQYYNGEERAKGNILERFSAQQFPDLHSELNLSSLELGDSALYFCASSGMGGENEQFFGPGTRLTVL.

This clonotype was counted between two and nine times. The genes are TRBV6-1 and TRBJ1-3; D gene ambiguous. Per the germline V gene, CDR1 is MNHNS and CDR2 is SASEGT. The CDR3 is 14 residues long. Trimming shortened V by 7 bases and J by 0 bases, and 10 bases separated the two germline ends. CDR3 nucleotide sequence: TGTGCCAGCACCTCGGGCGTCTCTGGAAACACCATATATTTT. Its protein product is CASTSGVSGNTIYF.

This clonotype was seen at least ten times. This CDR3 is CASSADKVGAPSEQYF. CDR3 coding DNA: TGTGCCAGCTCGGCTGATAAAGTCGGGGCGCCCTCGGAGCAGTACTTC. The chain has TRBV18 and TRBJ2-7; the D gene could be TRBD1 or TRBD2 (5 bases each). This CDR3 has 16 residues. CDR1 and CDR2 (germline): KGHSH, LQKENI. Trimming removed 6 bases at V and 7 bases at J, with 25 bases between.

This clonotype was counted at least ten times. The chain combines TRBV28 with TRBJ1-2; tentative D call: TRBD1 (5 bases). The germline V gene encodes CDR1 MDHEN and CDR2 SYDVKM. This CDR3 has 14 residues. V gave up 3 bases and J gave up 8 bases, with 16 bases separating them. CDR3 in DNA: TGTGCCAGCAGTTTCGTCGGGGGGAAGGGCGGCTACACCTTC. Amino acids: CASSFVGGKGGYTF.

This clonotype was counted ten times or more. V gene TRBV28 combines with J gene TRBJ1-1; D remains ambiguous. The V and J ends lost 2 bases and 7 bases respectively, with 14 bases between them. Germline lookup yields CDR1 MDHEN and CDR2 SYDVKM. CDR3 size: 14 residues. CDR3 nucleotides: TGTGCCAGCAGTTTACCTAGCAGCCGAGTTGAAGCTTTCTTT. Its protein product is CASSLPSSRVEAFF. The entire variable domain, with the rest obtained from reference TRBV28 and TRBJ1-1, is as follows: DVKVTQSSRYLVKRTGEKVFLECVQDMDHENMFWYRQDPGLGLRLIYFSYDVKMKEKGDIPEGYSVSREKKERFSLILESASTNQTSMYLCASSLPSSRVEAFFGQGTRLTVV.

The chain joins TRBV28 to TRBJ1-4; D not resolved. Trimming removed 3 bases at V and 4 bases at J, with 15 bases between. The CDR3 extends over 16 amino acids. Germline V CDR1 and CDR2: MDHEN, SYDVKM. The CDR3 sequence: CASSFLDRVLNEKLFF. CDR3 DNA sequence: TGTGCCAGCAGTTTCCTGGACCGGGTCCTTAATGAAAAACTGTTTTTT.

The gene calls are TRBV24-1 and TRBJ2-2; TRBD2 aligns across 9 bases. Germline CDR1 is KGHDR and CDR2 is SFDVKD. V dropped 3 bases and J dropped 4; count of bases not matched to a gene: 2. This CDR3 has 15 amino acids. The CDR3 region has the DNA TGTGCCACCAGTGATAGCGGGAGGCCCACCGGGGAGCTGTTTTTT. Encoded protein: CATSDSGRPTGELFF.

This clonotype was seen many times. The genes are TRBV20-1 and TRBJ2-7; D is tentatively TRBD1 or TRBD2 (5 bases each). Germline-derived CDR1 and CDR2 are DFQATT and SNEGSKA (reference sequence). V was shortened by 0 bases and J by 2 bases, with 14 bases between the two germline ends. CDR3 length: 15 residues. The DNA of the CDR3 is TGCAGTGCTAGAGATCGAGGGGACCCGGCCTACGAGCAGTACTTC. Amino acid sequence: CSARDRGDPAYEQYF.

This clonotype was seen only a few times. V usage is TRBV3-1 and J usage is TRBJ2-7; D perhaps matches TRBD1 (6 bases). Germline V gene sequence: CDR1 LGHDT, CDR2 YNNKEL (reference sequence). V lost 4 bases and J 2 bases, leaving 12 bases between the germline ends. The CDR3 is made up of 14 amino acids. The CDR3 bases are TGTGCCAGCAGCCCCCCAGGGGTGCCCTACGAGCAGTACTTC. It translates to CASSPPGVPYEQYF.

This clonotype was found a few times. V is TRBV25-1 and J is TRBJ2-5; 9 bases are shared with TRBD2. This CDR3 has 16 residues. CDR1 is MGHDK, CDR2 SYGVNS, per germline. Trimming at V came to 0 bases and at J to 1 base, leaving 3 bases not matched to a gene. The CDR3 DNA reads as TGTGCCAGCAGTGAATACCCTAGCGGGACCCAAGAGACCCAGTACTTC. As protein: CASSEYPSGTQETQYF.

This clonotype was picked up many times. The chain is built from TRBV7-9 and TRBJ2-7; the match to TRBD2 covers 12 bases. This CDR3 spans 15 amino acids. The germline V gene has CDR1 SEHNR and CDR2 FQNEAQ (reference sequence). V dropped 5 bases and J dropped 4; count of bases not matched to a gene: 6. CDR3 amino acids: CASSPRLAGVYEQYF. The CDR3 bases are TGTGCCAGCAGCCCAAGACTAGCGGGAGTTTACGAGCAGTACTTC.

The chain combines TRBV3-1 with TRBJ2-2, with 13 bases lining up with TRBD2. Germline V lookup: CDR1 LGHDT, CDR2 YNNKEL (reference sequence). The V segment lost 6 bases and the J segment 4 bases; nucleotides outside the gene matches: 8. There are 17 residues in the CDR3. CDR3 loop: CASRPTLAGGVTGELFF. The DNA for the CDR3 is TGTGCCAGCAGGCCAACACTAGCGGGAGGGGTCACCGGGGAGCTGTTTTTT. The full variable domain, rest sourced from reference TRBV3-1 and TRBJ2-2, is DTAVSQTPKYLVTQMGNDKSIKCEQNLGHDTMYWYKQDSKKFLKIMFSYNNKELIINETVPNRFSPKSPDKAHLNLHINSLELGDSAVYFCASRPTLAGGVTGELFFGEGSRLTVL.